Below, one TCR beta chain is given with its context. The antigen remains undetermined. Deletions cut 0 bases from V and 0 bases from J, with 12 bases between. Germline assignment: CDR1 LGHNA and CDR2 YSLEER. The CDR3 length is 18 residues. The sample comes from a study of response to subunit inactivated influenza vaccine. Findings and limits, study-wide: With each seasonal influenza vaccination, the authors suggested, few new T cells are recruited.

TCRdb independently ran MiXCR on the RT-PCR reads; one entry per CDR3 protein. The repertoire has more than 400,000 distinct CDR3 sequences, 9.5% to 13% of them found once; the top ten carry approximately 12%. The sample here was PBMCs from blood, taken around seven weeks after vaccination. This receptor was taken from a man aged 45-60 years who received an inactivated influenza vaccine. V usage is TRBV4-3 and J usage is TRBJ2-6; D gene unclear. The CDR3 here is CASSQDINSVSGANVLTF. DNA of the CDR3: TGCGCCAGCAGCCAAGATATTAACAGCGTCTCTGGGGCCAACGTCCTGACTTTC.